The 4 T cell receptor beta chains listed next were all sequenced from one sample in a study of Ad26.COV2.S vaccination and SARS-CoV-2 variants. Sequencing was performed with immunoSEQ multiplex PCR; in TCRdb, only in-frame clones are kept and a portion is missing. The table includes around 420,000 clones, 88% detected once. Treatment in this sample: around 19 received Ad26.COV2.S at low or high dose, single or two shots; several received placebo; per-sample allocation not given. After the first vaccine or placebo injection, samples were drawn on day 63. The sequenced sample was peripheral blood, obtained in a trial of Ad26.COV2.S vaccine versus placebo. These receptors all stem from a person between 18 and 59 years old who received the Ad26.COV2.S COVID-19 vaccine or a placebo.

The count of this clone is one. DNA for the CDR3: TGTGCCAGCAGCTTGGTTTCCAGTCGCTATGGCTACACCTTC. This translates into CASSLVSSRYGYTF. The chain links TRBV5-8 to TRBJ1-2, with D unresolved. V lost 0 bases to trimming and J lost 4 bases, with 10 bases between them. Per germline, CDR1 SGHTS and CDR2 YDEGEE. CDR3 length: 14 residues. Filled out from reference TRBV5-8 and TRBJ1-2, the complete variable domain reads EAGVTQSPTHLIKTRGQQATLRCSPISGHTSVYWYQQALGLGLQFLLWYDEGEERNRGNFPPRFSGRQFPNYSSELNVNALELEDSALYLCASSLVSSRYGYTFGSGTRLTVV.

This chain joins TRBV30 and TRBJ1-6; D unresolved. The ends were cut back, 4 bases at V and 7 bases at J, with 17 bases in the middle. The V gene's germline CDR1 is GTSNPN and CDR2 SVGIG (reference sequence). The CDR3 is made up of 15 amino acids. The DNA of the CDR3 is TGTGCCTGGACTCCCCGAGGAGGGTACAATTCACCCCTCCACTTT. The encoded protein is CAWTPRGGYNSPLHF. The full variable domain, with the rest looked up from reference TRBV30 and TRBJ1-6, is SQTIHQWPATLVQPVGSPLSLECTVEGTSNPNLYWYRQAAGRGLQLLFYSVGIGQISSEVPQNLSASRPQDRQFILSSKKLLLSDSGFYLCAWTPRGGYNSPLHFGNGTRLTVT.

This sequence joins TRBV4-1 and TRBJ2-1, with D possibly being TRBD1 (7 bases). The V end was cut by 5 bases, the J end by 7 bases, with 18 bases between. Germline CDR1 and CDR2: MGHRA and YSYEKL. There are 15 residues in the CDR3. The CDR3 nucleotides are TGCGCCAGCAGCTCAGGAGGGGGCGGTGGGAATGAGCAGTTCTTC. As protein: CASSSGGGGGNEQFF.

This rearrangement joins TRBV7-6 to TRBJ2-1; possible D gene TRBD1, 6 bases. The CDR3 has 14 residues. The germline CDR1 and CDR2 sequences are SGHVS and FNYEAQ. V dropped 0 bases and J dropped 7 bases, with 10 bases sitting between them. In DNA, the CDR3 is TGTGCCAGCAGCTTAGCGGCACAGGGTAATGAGCAGTTCTTC. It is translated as CASSLAAQGNEQFF.